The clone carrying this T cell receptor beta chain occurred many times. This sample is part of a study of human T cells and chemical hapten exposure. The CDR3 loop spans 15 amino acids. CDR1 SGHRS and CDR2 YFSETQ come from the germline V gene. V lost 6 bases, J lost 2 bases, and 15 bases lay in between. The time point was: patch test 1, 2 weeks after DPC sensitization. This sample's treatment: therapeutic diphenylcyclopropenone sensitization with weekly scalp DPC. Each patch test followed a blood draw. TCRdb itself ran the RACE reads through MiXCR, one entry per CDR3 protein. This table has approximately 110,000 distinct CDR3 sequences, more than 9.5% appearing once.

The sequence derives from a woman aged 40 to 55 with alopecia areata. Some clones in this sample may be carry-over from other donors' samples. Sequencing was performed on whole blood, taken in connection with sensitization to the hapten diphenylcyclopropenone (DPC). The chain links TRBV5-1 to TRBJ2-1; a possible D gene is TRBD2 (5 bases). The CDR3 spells CASTLDGMTYNEQFF. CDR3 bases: TGCGCCAGCACTTTAGACGGGATGACCTACAATGAGCAGTTCTTC.